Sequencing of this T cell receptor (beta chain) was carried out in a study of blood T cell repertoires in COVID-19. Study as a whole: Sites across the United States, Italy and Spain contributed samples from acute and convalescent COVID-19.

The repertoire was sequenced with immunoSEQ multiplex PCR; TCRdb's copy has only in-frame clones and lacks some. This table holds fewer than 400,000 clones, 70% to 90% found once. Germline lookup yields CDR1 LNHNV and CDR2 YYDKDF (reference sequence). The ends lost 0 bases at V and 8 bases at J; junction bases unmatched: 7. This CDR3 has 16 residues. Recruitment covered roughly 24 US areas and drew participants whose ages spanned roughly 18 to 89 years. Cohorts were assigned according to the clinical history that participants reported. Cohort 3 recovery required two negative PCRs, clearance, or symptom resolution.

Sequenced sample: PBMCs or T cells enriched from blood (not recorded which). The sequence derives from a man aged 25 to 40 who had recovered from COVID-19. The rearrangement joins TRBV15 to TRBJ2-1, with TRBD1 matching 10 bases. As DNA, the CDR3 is TGTGCCACCAGCAGAGACCCGACAGGGGGCAAGTATGAGCAGTTCTTC. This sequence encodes CATSRDPTGGKYEQFF.